Listed here is a single T cell receptor (beta chain). This sample is part of a study of blood T cell repertoires in COVID-19. In the study's own analysis: Reference gene primer amplification yielded estimated nucleated cell counts. The repertoire was sequenced with immunoSEQ multiplex PCR; TCRdb's copy has only in-frame clones and lacks some. The D gene and trimming were derived from the DNA, and the V and J assignments and clone size from that table. There are around 60,000 clones in the sample; 80% to 85% occur only once, and about 16% lies in the top ten. The clonotype comes from a man between 60 and 75 years old with COVID-19, enrolled during active disease. The sequenced sample was peripheral blood.

CDR3 sequence (DNA): TGTGCCAGCAGTGGGCAGGGGTTCTATGGCTACACCTTC. Translation gives CASSGQGFYGYTF. The V call is TRBV2, the J call TRBJ1-2; TRBD1 is a possible D gene (6 bases). Germline CDR1 is SNHLY and CDR2 is FYNNEI. The V end was cut by 4 bases, the J end by 4 bases, with 10 bases between. The CDR3 contains 13 residues.